Listed below are T cell receptor beta chains from one sample, sequenced in a study of blood T cell repertoires in COVID-19. Libraries were prepared by immunoSEQ multiplex PCR; TCRdb keeps only in-frame clonotypes and omits some of them. The sample lists around 190,000 clones; 70% to 90% were seen once. Sequenced sample: peripheral blood. All receptors come from a man aged 50 to 59 with COVID-19, enrolled during active disease. CDR3s include the opening cysteine and the closing phenylalanine or tryptophan. A D gene is named only where the DNA matches it firmly. Size is omitted from some rows. Given values are once, few, many or a class for expanded clones.

d_gene: TRBD2
v_gene: TRBV3-1/TRBV3-2
j_gene: TRBJ2-1
abundance: NA
CDR3aa: CASSQDASGRTNNEQFF
CDR3nt: TGTGCCAGCAGCCAAGACGCTAGCGGGAGGACGAACAATGAGCAGTTCTTC

d_gene: TRBD1
v_gene: TRBV15
j_gene: TRBJ1-4
abundance: NA
CDR3aa: CATSQDRETEKLFF
CDR3nt: TGTGCCACCAGTCAGGACAGGGAAACTGAAAAACTGTTTTTT

d_gene: TRBD2
v_gene: TRBV5-1
j_gene: TRBJ2-1
abundance: NA
CDR3aa: CASSPGLAGAIDEQFF
CDR3nt: TGCGCCAGCAGCCCCGGACTAGCGGGAGCGATAGATGAGCAGTTCTTC

d_gene: TRBD1
v_gene: TRBV19
j_gene: TRBJ2-7
abundance: NA
CDR3aa: CASSGQGLSYEQYF
CDR3nt: TGTGCCAGTTCAGGACAGGGGCTATCCTACGAGCAGTACTTC

d_gene: NA
v_gene: TRBV7-2
j_gene: TRBJ2-7
abundance: NA
CDR3aa: CASSFPPAYEQYF
CDR3nt: TGTGCCAGCAGCTTCCCCCCGGCCTACGAGCAGTACTTC

d_gene: NA
v_gene: TRBV28
j_gene: TRBJ2-1
abundance: NA
CDR3aa: CASSLGAAVLQEQFF
CDR3nt: TGTGCCAGCAGTTTGGGAGCCGCTGTCCTGCAAGAGCAGTTCTTC

d_gene: TRBD2
v_gene: TRBV6-6
j_gene: TRBJ2-7
abundance: NA
CDR3aa: CASVLGGSTYEQYF
CDR3nt: TGTGCCAGCGTACTCGGGGGGTCAACCTACGAGCAGTACTTC

d_gene: TRBD2
v_gene: TRBV3-1/TRBV3-2
j_gene: TRBJ2-7
abundance: NA
CDR3aa: CASSQDSSGAYEQYF
CDR3nt: TGTGCCAGCAGCCAAGATTCTAGCGGTGCCTACGAGCAGTACTTC

d_gene: TRBD1
v_gene: TRBV5-4
j_gene: TRBJ2-7
abundance: NA
CDR3aa: CASSRTGRTYEQYF
CDR3nt: TGTGCCAGCAGCCGGACAGGGAGGACCTACGAGCAGTACTTC

d_gene: TRBD1
v_gene: TRBV28
j_gene: TRBJ1-2
abundance: NA
CDR3aa: CASSLSTGVDTF
CDR3nt: TGTGCCAGCAGTTTGTCGACAGGGGTGGACACCTTC

d_gene: TRBD1
v_gene: TRBV7-2
j_gene: TRBJ1-6
abundance: NA
CDR3aa: CASSSGTGVSPLHF
CDR3nt: TGTGCCAGCAGCTCCGGGACAGGGGTATCACCCCTCCACTTT

d_gene: TRBD2
v_gene: TRBV5-1
j_gene: TRBJ2-2
abundance: NA
CDR3aa: CASSLGASGGLTGELFF
CDR3nt: TGCGCCAGCAGCTTGGGTGCTAGCGGAGGGCTCACCGGGGAGCTGTTTTTT

d_gene: NA
v_gene: TRBV6-1
j_gene: TRBJ1-5
abundance: NA
CDR3aa: CASSGPTAVSNQPQHF
CDR3nt: TGTGCCAGCAGTGGCCCTACAGCGGTTAGCAATCAGCCCCAGCATTTT

d_gene: NA
v_gene: TRBV5-1
j_gene: TRBJ2-7
abundance: NA
CDR3aa: CASSSHPKDPGLWIYEQYF
CDR3nt: TGCGCCAGCAGCTCGCACCCCAAAGACCCGGGACTTTGGATCTACGAGCAGTACTTC

d_gene: TRBD2
v_gene: TRBV9
j_gene: TRBJ2-7
abundance: NA
CDR3aa: CASSATSGQSFYEQYF
CDR3nt: TGTGCCAGCAGCGCCACTAGCGGTCAGAGCTTCTACGAGCAGTACTTC

d_gene: NA
v_gene: TRBV7-8
j_gene: TRBJ1-1
abundance: NA
CDR3aa: CASSLLENTEAFF
CDR3nt: TGTGCCAGCAGCTTACTAGAAAACACTGAAGCTTTCTTT

d_gene: TRBD1
v_gene: TRBV5-1
j_gene: TRBJ2-5
abundance: few
CDR3aa: CASSLGQGETQYF
CDR3nt: TGCGCCAGCAGCCTGGGACAGGGAGAGACCCAGTACTTC

d_gene: TRBD1
v_gene: TRBV6-6
j_gene: TRBJ1-5
abundance: NA
CDR3aa: CASCPTGGAGQPQHF
CDR3nt: TGTGCCAGCTGCCCGACAGGGGGTGCCGGGCAGCCCCAGCATTTT

d_gene: NA
v_gene: TRBV11-2
j_gene: TRBJ2-3
abundance: NA
CDR3aa: CASSFQGWGFGTDTQYF
CDR3nt: TGTGCCAGCAGCTTCCAGGGGTGGGGGTTTGGCACAGATACGCAGTATTTT

d_gene: TRBD2
v_gene: TRBV5-1
j_gene: TRBJ2-3
abundance: NA
CDR3aa: CASSSGGTLDTQYF
CDR3nt: TGCGCCAGCAGCTCGGGGGGGACGTTGGATACGCAGTATTTT